This T cell receptor (beta chain) was recovered during a study of CD8+ T cells in alopecia areata. Study background: At a dose of 5 to 10 mg twice daily, oral tofacitinib was given to treated patients.

RNA extraction and reverse transcription yielded cDNA as sequencing template. Generated by immunoSEQ multiplex PCR, the TCRdb table keeps only in-frame clones and is missing some. The table lists 90,000 to 150,000 clones, around two fifths of them singletons. The ends were cut back, 0 bases at V and 2 bases at J, with 15 bases in the middle. The CDR3 runs to 16 residues. In germline, CDR1 is GTSNPN, CDR2 SVGIG (reference sequence). This sequence joins TRBV30 and TRBJ2-3, with D possibly matching TRBD1 (5 bases). Sequencing input: CD4+ T cells sorted from blood. The sequence was obtained from a human donor with alopecia areata. CDR3 in amino acids: CAWSVKGLASTDTQYF. DNA for the CDR3: TGTGCCTGGAGTGTAAAGGGGTTGGCATCCACAGATACGCAGTATTTT. Combining the CDR3 with reference TRBV30 and TRBJ2-3 gives the whole variable domain SQTIHQWPATLVQPVGSPLSLECTVEGTSNPNLYWYRQAAGRGLQLLFYSVGIGQISSEVPQNLSASRPQDRQFILSSKKLLLSDSGFYLCAWSVKGLASTDTQYFGPGTRLTVL.